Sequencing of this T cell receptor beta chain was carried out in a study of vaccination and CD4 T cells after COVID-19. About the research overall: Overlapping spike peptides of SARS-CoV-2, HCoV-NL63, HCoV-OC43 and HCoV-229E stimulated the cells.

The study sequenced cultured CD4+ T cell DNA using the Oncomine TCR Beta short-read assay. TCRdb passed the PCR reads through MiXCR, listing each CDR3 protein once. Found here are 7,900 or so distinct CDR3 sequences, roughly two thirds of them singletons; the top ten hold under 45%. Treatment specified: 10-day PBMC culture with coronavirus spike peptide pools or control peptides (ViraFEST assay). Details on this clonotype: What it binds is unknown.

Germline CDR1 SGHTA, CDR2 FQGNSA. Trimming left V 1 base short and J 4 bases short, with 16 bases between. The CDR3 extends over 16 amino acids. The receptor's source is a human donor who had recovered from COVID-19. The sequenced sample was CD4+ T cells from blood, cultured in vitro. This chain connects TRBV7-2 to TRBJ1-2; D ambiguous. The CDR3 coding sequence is TGTGCCAGCAGCTTAGACCCCCGGGGATTCGGCTATGGCTACACCTTC. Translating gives CASSLDPRGFGYGYTF. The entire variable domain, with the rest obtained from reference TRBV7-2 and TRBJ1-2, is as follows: GAGVSQSPSNKVTEKGKDVELRCDPISGHTALYWYRQSLGQGLEFLIYFQGNSAPDKSGLPSDRFSAERTGGSVSTLTIQRTQQEDSAVYLCASSLDPRGFGYGYTFGSGTRLTVV.